This TCR beta chain is from a study of T cell repertoires in cytomegalovirus infection. Study outcomes and limitations: CMV carriers with the relevant HLA were identified by cumulative public TCR beta family frequency. CMV-specific TCR beta clonotypes restricted by HLA-C dominated the ex vivo response.

From the reads, TCRdb called clonotypes with MiXCR, one entry per CDR3 protein. The sample has roughly 860,000 distinct CDR3 sequences, about 31% seen once. The CDR3 is 15 amino acids. V was pared by 8 bases and J by 6 bases, with 13 bases of the junction left unmatched. Germline-derived CDR1 and CDR2 are SGHVS and FNYEAQ. As regards this clonotype: What it binds is not known.

The rearrangement joins TRBV7-6 to TRBJ2-7; the match to TRBD2 covers 10 bases. This sequence originates from a human donor in good health (CMV status not recorded). Some clones in this sample may be carry-over from other donors' samples. The input for sequencing was cultured CD8+ T cells from PBMCs, taken from culture after CMV antigen stimulation. The CDR3 DNA is TGTGCCAGCCAAGGACTAGCGGACAGATCCAGCGAGCAGTACTTC. It yields the protein CASQGLADRSSEQYF.